Listed here are 6 T cell receptor beta chains from one sample, sequenced in a study of regulatory T cells in long-lasting Graves disease (dated by TCRdb to the early 2020s). Libraries were prepared through multiplex PCR. The sample was run on an Illumina HiSeq 4000. To build TCR beta libraries, CDR3 regions were amplified by Arm-PCR using iRepertoire HTBI primers. TCRdb ran its own pipeline on the public reads, namely fastp trimming at Q25 and MiXCR clone calling, and kept in-frame beta chains. Here each entry gathers all rows of one CDR3 protein and keeps the most common genes and DNA. This sample is represented by 550,000 or so distinct CDR3 sequences; about 12% of them were singletons. The top ten clonotypes cover about 8.9% of the sample. The label giving this sample's time point can be read as: newly diagnosed GD, antithyroid drugs for less than 3 months. RNA was extracted from PBMCs in TRIzol for both TCR sequencing and RNA sequencing.

These sequences were also reported in another study, on T cells in Graves' hyperthyroidism and ophthalmopathy.

The sample was peripheral blood mononuclear cells (PBMCs), taken at new diagnosis, from a patient treated with antithyroid drugs. These receptors were obtained from a woman aged 25 to 39 with Graves disease. Donor details come from another sample of the same person, matched by shared clones.

This clonotype was seen repeatedly, ten times or more. This chain uses TRBV7-2 with TRBJ2-2; D unresolved. The CDR3 sequence is 13 residues long. V was cut by 4 bases and J by 6 bases, with 9 bases left in between. Germline loops: CDR1 SGHTA, CDR2 FQGNSA. The CDR3 loop reads CASSSWISGELFF. As DNA, the CDR3 is TGTGCCAGCAGCTCGTGGATATCCGGGGAGCTGTTTTTT.

This chain uses TRBV19 with TRBJ1-2; TRBD1 matches at 12 bases. V shed 6 bases and J 3 bases; nucleotides not matched to a gene: 11. The germline CDR1 and CDR2 sequences are LNHDA and SQIVND (reference sequence). The CDR3 runs 17 residues. The CDR3 loop reads CASRVGTGGGKYYGYTF. The CDR3 DNA reads as TGTGCCAGTAGGGTTGGGACAGGGGGCGGAAAGTACTATGGCTACACCTTC.

This clonotype was observed a few times. The gene calls are TRBV9 and TRBJ2-7, with D perhaps being TRBD1 or TRBD2 (5 bases each). There are 15 residues in the CDR3. CDR1 is SGDLS and CDR2 is YYNGEE in the germline V gene. V was cut by 0 bases and J by 6 bases, with 16 bases left in between. The CDR3 nucleotides are TGTGCCAGCAGCGTAGGGTCGGGGACGTTGGGCGAGCAGTACTTC. Its protein product is CASSVGSGTLGEQYF.

This clonotype was seen repeatedly, ten times or more. The genes are TRBV12-3 or TRBV12-4 and TRBJ2-3; TRBD2 matches at 12 bases. The CDR3 extends over 17 amino acids. V shed 2 bases, J shed 2 bases, and the junction held 5 bases outside the gene matches. The CDR3 loop reads CASSLRGLAGLTDTQYF. The CDR3 DNA sequence: TGTGCCAGCAGTTTACGGGGACTAGCGGGCCTCACAGATACGCAGTATTTT.

This clonotype came up many times. The chain is built from TRBV2 and TRBJ1-4; 7 positions match TRBD1. V dropped 6 bases and J dropped 6; count of bases not matched to a gene: 10. This CDR3 comprises 15 residues. Per the germline V gene, CDR1 is SNHLY and CDR2 is FYNNEI. The CDR3 bases are TGTGCCAGCAGAAGAGAAAGGGGGCTGGATGAAAAACTGTTTTTT. Amino acids: CASRRERGLDEKLFF.

The chain has TRBV13 and TRBJ2-5; D gene ambiguous. Germline V gene lookup returns CDR1 PRHDT and CDR2 FYEKMQ (reference sequence). Between the trimmed V and J ends, which lost 0 bases and 3 bases, there was a span of 11 bases. This CDR3 has 15 amino acids. CDR3 region: CASSLGLRPEETQYF. The CDR3 DNA sequence: TGTGCCAGCAGCTTAGGCCTCCGTCCAGAAGAGACCCAGTACTTC.